This TCR beta chain was sequenced during a study of blood T cell repertoires in COVID-19. For this clone: A junction boundary mismatches the germline segment, possibly from a read error.

The CDR3 is 14 amino acids. Germline V gene data show CDR1 as SSHAT and CDR2 as FNYEAQ (reference sequence). TCRdb's copy holds only in-frame clones and misses some; the assay was immunoSEQ multiplex PCR. The table includes more than 85,000 clones, roughly 80% detected once. Sequences were obtained from peripheral blood. This rearrangement joins TRBV7-7 to TRBJ2-1; tentatively, D is TRBD2 (5 bases). The TCR originated in a human donor in a cohort sampled during active COVID-19. CDR3 in amino acids: CASSETTTHNEQFF. DNA of the CDR3: TGTGCTAGCAGCGAAACGACTACCCACAATGAGCAGTTCTTC.